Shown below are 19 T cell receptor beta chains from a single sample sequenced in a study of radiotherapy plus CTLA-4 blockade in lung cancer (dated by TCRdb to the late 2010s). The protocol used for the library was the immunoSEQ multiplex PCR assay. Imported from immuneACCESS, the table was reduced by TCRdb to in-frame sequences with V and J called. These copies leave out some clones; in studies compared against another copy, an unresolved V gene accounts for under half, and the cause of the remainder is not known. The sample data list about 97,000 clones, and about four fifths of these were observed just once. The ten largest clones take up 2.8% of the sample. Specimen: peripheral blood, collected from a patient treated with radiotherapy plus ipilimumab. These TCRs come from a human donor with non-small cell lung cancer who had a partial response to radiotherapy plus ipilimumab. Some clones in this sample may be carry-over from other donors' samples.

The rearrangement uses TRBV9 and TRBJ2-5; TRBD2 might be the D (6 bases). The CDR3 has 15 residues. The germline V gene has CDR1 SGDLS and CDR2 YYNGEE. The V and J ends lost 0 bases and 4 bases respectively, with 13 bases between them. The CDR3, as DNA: TGTGCCAGCAGCGTAGGGGCAGGGACTGGAGAGACCCAGTACTTC. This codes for CASSVGAGTGETQYF.

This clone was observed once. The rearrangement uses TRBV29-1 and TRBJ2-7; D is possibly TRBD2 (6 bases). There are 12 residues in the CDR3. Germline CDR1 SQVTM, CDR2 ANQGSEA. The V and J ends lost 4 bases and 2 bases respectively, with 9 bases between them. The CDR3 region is CSVAGSTYEQYF. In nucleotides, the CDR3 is TGCAGCGTTGCCGGGAGTACCTACGAGCAGTACTTC.

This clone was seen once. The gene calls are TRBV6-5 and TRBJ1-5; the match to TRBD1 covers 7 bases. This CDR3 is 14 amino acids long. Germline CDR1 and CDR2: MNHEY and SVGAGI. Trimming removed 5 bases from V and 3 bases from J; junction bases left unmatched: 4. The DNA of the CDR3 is TGTGCCAGCAGTAGGACAGGATACAATCAGCCCCAGCATTTT. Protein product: CASSRTGYNQPQHF.

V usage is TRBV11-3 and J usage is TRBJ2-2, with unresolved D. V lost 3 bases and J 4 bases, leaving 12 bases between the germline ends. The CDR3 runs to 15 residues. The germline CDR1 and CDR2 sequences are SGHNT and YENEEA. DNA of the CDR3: TGTGCCAGCAGCTTTGAACTCCTCCGCACCGGGGAGCTGTTTTTT. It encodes CASSFELLRTGELFF.

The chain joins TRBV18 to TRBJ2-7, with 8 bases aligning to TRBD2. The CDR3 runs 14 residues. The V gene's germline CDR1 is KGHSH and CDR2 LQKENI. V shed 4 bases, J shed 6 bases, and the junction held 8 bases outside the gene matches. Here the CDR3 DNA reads TGTGCCAGCTCACTAGAACGCGGGAGGCGCGAGCAGTACTTC. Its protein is CASSLERGRREQYF.

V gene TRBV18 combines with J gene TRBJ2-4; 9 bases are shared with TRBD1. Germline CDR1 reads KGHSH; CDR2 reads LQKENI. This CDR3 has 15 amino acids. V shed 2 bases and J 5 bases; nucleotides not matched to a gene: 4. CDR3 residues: CASSPRTGVENIQYF. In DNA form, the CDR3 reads TGTGCCAGCTCACCAAGGACAGGGGTAGAAAACATTCAGTACTTC.

This CDR3 reads CASSVGLGNGRASDTQYF. Written as DNA, the CDR3 is TGTGCCAGCAGCGTAGGTCTAGGGAATGGGAGGGCCTCAGATACGCAGTATTTT. This chain joins TRBV9 and TRBJ2-3; 7 nucleotides align to TRBD2. CDR3 size: 18 residues. V trimming: 0 bases; J trimming: 4 bases; junction bases outside the gene matches: 14. Germline V CDR1 and CDR2: SGDLS, YYNGEE.

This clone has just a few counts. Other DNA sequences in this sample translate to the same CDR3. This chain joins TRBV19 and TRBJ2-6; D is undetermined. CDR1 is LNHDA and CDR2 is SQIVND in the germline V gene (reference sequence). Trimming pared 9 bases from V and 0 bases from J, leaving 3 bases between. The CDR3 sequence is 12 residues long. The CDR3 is CASLSGANVLTF. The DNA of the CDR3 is TGTGCCAGCCTCTCTGGGGCCAACGTCCTGACTTTC.

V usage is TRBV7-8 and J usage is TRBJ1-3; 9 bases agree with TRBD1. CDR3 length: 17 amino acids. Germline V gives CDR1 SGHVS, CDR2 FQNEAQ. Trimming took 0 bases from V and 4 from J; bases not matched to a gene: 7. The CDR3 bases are TGTGCCAGCAGCTTAGCCCGGGACAGGGCTAACGGAAACACCATATATTTT. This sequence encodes CASSLARDRANGNTIYF.

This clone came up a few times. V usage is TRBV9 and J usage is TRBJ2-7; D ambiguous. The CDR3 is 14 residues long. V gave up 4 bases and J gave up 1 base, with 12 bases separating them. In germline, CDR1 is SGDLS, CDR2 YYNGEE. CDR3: CASSPHGYSYEQYF. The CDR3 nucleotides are TGTGCCAGCAGCCCCCACGGGTATTCCTACGAGCAGTACTTC. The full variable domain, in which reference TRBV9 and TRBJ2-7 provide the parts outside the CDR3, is DSGVTQTPKHLITATGQRVTLRCSPRSGDLSVYWYQQSLDQGLQFLIQYYNGEERAKGNILERFSAQQFPDLHSELNLSSLELGDSALYFCASSPHGYSYEQYFGPGTRLTVT.

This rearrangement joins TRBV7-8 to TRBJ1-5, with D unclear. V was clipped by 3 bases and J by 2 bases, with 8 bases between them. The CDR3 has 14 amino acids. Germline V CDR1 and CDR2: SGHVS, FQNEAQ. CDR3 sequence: CASSFSGRNQPQHF. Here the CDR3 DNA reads TGTGCCAGCAGCTTTTCAGGTCGCAATCAGCCCCAGCATTTT.

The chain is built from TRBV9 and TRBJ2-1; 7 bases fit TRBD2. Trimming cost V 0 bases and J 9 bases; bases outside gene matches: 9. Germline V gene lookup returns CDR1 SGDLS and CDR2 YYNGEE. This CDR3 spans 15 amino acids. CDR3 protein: CASSVALAESSEQFF. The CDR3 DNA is TGTGCCAGCAGCGTAGCCCTAGCGGAGTCAAGTGAGCAGTTCTTC.

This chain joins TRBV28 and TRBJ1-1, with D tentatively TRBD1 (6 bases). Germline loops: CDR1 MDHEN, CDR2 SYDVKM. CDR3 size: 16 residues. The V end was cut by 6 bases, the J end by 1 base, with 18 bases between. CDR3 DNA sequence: TGTGCCAGCAGCCGTAGCGGGGGCAGGTCGAACACTGAAGCTTTCTTT. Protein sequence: CASSRSGGRSNTEAFF.

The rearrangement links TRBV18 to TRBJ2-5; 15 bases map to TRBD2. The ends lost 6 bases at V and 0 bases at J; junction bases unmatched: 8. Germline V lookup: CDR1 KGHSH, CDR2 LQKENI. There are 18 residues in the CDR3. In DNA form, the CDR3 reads TGTGCCAGCTCTCGCCAAGGACTAGCGGGAGGGTACCAAGAGACCCAGTACTTC. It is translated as CASSRQGLAGGYQETQYF.

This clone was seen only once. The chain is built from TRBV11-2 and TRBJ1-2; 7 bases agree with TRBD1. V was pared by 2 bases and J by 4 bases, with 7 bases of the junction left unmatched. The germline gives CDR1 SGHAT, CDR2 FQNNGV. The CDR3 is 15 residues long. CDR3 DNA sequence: TGTGCCAGCAGCTTAACCCTGGACAGGTCCTATGGCTACACCTTC. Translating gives CASSLTLDRSYGYTF.

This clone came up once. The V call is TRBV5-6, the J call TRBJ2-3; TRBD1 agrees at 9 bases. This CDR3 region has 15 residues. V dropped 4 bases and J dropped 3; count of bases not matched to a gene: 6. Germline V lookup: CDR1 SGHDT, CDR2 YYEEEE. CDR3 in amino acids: CASSLTGGLTDTQYF. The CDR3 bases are TGTGCCAGCAGCCTAACAGGGGGCTTAACAGATACGCAGTATTTT.

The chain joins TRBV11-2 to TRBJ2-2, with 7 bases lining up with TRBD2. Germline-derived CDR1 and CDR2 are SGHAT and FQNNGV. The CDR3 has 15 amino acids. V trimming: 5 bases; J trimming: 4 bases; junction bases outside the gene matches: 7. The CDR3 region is CASSRLAAGTGELFF. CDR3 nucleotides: TGTGCCAGCAGCAGACTAGCCGCGGGCACCGGGGAGCTGTTTTTT. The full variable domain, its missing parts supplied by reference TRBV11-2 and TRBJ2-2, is EAGVAQSPRYKIIEKRQSVAFWCNPISGHATLYWYQQILGQGPKLLIQFQNNGVVDDSQLPKDRFSAERLKGVDSTLKIQPAKLEDSAVYLCASSRLAAGTGELFFGEGSRLTVL.

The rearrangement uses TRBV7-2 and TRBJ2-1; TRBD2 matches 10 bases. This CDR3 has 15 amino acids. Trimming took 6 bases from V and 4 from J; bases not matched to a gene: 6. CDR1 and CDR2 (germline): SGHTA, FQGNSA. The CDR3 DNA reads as TGTGCCAGCAGTCAAGCGGGGGGGTCGTACAATGAGCAGTTCTTC. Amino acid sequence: CASSQAGGSYNEQFF.

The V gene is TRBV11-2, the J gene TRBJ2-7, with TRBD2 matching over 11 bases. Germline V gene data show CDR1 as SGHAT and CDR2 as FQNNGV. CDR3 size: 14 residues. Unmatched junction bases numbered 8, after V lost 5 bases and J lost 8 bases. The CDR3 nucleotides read TGTGCCAGCAGCATGCTAGCGGGGGGCCTCAAGCAGTACTTC. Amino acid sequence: CASSMLAGGLKQYF.